This T cell receptor (beta chain) was sequenced in a study of shared clonotypes between healthy human individuals. Sequenced by immunoSEQ multiplex PCR; TCRdb stores in-frame clones only, minus some. The data contain under 120,000 clones, about 72% of them singletons. The V end was cut by 5 bases, the J end by 2 bases, with 16 bases between. CDR1 is SGHVS, CDR2 FNYEAQ, per germline. The CDR3 totals 15 residues. This sequence joins TRBV7-6 and TRBJ2-7; maybe TRBD2 (5 bases). The sequencing input was memory CD8+ T cells sorted from blood. As to subset: CD45RO+ cells pooled with CCR7-negative TemRA cells. This clonotype was sampled from a woman between 25 and 40 years old in good health. The CDR3 reads CASSQRETPPYEQYF. CDR3 bases: TGTGCCAGCAGCCAAAGGGAGACCCCCCCCTACGAGCAGTACTTC.